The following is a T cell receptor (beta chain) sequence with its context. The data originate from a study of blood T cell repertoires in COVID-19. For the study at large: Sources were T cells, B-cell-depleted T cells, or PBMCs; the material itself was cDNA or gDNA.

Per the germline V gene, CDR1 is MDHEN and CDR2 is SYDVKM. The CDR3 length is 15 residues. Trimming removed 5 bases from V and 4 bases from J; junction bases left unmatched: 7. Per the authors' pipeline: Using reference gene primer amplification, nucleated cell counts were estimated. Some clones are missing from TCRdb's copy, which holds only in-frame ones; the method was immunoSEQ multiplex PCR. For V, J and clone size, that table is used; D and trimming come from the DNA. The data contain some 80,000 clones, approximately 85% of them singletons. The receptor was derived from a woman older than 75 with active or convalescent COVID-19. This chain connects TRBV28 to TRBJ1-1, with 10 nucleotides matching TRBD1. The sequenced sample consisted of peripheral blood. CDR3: CASSPTRTGGTEAFF. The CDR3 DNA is TGTGCCAGCAGTCCAACTCGGACAGGGGGCACTGAAGCTTTCTTT.